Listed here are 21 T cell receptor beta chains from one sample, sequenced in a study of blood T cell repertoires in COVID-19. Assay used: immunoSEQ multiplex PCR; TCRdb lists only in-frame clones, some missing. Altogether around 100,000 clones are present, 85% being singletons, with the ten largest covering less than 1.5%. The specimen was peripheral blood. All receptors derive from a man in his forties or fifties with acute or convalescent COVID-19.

DNA of the CDR3: TGTGCCAGCACCGTGTCGGGACAGCATTTAAAGCAGTACTTC. This sequence encodes CASTVSGQHLKQYF. The chain combines TRBV6-5 with TRBJ2-7, with 7 bases identical to TRBD1. V gave up 7 bases and J gave up 8 bases; unmatched junction bases: 14. Germline V lookup: CDR1 MNHEY, CDR2 SVGAGI. This CDR3 is 14 amino acids long.

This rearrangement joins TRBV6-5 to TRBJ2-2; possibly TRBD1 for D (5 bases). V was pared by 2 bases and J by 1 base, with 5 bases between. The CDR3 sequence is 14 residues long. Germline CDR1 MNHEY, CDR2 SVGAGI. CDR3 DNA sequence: TGTGCCAGCAGTTACAGGGGGAACACCGGGGAGCTGTTTTTT. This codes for CASSYRGNTGELFF.

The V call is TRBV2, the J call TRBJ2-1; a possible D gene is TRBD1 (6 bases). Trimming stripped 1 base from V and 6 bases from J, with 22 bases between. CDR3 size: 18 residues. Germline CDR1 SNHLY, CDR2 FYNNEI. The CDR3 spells CASSEEGVAAPRLNEQFF. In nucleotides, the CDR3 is TGTGCCAGCAGTGAAGAGGGGGTGGCGGCTCCCCGACTCAATGAGCAGTTCTTC. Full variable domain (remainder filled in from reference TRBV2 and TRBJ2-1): EPEVTQTPSHQVTQMGQEVILRCVPISNHLYFYWYRQILGQKVEFLVSFYNNEISEKSEIFDDQFSVERPDGSNFTLKIRSTKLEDSAMYFCASSEEGVAAPRLNEQFFGPGTRLTVL.

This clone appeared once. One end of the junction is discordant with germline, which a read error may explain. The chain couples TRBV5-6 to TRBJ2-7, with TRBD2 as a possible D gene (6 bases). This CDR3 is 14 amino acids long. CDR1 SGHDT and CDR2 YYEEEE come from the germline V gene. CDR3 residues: CASSLMGGATSSTF. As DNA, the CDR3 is TGTGCCAGCAGCTTGATGGGGGGAGCTACGAGCAGTACTTTC.

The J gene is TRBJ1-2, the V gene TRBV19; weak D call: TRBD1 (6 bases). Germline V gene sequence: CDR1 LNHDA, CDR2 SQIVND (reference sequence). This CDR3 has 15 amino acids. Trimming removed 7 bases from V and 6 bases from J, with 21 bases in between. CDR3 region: CASMHLGGRLDGYTF. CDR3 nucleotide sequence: TGTGCCAGTATGCACTTGGGGGGGCGCTTGGATGGCTACACCTTC.

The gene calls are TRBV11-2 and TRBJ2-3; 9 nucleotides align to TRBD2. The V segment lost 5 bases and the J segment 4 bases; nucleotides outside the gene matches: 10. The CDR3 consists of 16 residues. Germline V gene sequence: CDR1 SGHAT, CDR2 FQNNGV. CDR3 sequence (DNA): TGTGCCAGCAGCCCTTCTGGGACTAGCATCTCAGATACGCAGTATTTT. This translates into CASSPSGTSISDTQYF. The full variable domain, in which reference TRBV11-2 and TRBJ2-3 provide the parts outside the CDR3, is EAGVAQSPRYKIIEKRQSVAFWCNPISGHATLYWYQQILGQGPKLLIQFQNNGVVDDSQLPKDRFSAERLKGVDSTLKIQPAKLEDSAVYLCASSPSGTSISDTQYFGPGTRLTVL.

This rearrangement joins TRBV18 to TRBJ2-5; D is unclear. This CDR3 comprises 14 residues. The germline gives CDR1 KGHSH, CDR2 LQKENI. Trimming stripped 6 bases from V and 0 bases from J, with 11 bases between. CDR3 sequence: CASSTETYQETQYF. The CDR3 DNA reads TGTGCCAGCTCCACAGAAACGTACCAAGAGACCCAGTACTTC.

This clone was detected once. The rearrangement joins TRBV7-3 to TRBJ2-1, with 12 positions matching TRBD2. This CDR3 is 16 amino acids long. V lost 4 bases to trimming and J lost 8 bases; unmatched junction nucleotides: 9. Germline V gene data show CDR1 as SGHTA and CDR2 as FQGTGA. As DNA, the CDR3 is TGTGCCAGCAGCTCAACGACTAGCGGGAGTCTCTATGAGCAGTTCTTC. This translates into CASSSTTSGSLYEQFF. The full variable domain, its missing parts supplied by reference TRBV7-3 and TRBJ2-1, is GAGVSQTPSNKVTEKGKYVELRCDPISGHTALYWYRQSLGQGPEFLIYFQGTGAADDSGLPNDRFFAVRPEGSVSTLKIQRTERGDSAVYLCASSSTTSGSLYEQFFGPGTRLTVL.

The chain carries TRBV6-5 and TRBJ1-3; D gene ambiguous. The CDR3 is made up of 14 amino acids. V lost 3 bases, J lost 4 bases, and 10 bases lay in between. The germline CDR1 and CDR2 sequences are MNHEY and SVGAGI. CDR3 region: CASSYEGGGNTIYF. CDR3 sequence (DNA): TGTGCCAGCAGTTATGAGGGAGGAGGAAACACCATATATTTT.

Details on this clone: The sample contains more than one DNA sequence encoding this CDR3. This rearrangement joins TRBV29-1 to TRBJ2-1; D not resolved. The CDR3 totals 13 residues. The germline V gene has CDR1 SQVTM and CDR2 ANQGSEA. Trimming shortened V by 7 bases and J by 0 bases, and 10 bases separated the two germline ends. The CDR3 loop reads CSAGRSSYNEQFF. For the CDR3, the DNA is TGCAGCGCGGGCAGGAGCTCCTACAATGAGCAGTTCTTC.

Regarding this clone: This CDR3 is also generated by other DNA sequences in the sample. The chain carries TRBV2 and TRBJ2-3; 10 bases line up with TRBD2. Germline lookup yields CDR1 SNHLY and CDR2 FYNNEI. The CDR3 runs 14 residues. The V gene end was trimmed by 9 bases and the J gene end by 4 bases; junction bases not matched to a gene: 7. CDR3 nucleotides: TGTGCCAGTAGCAGGACTAGCGGCGCAGATACGCAGTATTTT. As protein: CASSRTSGADTQYF.

DNA for the CDR3: TGTGCCATCAGGGGGGACAACTCCTACGAGCAGTACTTC. It translates to CAIRGDNSYEQYF. The chain couples TRBV10-3 to TRBJ2-7; D is possibly TRBD1 (6 bases). V gave up 6 bases and J gave up 0 bases, with 9 bases separating them. Germline-derived CDR1 and CDR2 are ENHRY and SYGVKD. The CDR3 is 13 amino acids.

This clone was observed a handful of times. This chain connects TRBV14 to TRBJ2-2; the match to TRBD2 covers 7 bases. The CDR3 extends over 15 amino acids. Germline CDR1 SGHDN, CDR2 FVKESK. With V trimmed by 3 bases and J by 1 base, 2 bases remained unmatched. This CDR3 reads CASSHREGNTGELFF. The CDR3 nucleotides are TGTGCCAGCAGCCACAGGGAGGGGAACACCGGGGAGCTGTTTTTT.

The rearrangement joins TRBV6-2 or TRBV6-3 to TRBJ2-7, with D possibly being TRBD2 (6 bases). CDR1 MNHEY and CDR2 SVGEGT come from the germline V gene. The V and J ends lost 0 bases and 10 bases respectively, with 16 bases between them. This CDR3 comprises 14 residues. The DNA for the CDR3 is TGTGCCAGCAGTTACTCCCGGGGACTCCTGTCCCAGTACTTC. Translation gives CASSYSRGLLSQYF.

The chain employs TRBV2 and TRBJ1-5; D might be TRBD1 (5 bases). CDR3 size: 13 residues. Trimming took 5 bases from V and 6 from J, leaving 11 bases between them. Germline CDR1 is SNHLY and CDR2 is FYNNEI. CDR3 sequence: CASSFDSFQPQHF. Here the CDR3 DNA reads TGTGCCAGCAGTTTCGACAGTTTTCAGCCCCAGCATTTT.

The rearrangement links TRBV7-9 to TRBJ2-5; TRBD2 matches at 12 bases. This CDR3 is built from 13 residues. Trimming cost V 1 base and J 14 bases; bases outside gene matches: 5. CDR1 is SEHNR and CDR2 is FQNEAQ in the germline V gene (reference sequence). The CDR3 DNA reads TGTGCCAGCAGCTTAGAGCTAGCGGGAGGGCACTACTTC. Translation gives CASSLELAGGHYF.

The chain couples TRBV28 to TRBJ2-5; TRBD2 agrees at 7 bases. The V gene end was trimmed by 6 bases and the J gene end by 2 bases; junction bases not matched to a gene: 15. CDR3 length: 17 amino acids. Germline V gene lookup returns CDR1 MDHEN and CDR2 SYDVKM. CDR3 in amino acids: CASSPRGEGSNQETQYF. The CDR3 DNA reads TGTGCCAGCAGCCCCCGTGGGGAGGGGTCGAATCAAGAGACCCAGTACTTC. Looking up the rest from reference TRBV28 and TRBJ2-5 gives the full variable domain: DVKVTQSSRYLVKRTGEKVFLECVQDMDHENMFWYRQDPGLGLRLIYFSYDVKMKEKGDIPEGYSVSREKKERFSLILESASTNQTSMYLCASSPRGEGSNQETQYFGPGTRLLVL.

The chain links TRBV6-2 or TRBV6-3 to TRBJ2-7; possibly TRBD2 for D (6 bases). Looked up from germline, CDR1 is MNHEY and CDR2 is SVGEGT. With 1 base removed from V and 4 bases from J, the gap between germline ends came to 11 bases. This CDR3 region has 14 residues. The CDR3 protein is CASSYFSGVYEQYF. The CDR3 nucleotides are TGTGCCAGCAGTTACTTTAGCGGAGTTTACGAGCAGTACTTC.

In nucleotides, the CDR3 is TGTGCCAGCAGCCAAGTCAGTGGGCTAGCGGGGTCCACAGATACGCAGTATTTT. Amino acid sequence: CASSQVSGLAGSTDTQYF. The V call is TRBV14, the J call TRBJ2-3; 9 bases are shared with TRBD2. The ends lost 1 base at V and 2 bases at J; junction bases unmatched: 10. This CDR3 has 18 residues. Germline V lookup: CDR1 SGHDN, CDR2 FVKESK.

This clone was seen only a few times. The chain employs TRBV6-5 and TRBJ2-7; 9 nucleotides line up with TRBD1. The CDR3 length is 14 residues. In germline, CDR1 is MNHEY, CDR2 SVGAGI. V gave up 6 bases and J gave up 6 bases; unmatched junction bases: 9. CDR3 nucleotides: TGTGCCAGCAGGCATCCGGGACAGGGACCCGAGCAGTACTTC. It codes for CASRHPGQGPEQYF.

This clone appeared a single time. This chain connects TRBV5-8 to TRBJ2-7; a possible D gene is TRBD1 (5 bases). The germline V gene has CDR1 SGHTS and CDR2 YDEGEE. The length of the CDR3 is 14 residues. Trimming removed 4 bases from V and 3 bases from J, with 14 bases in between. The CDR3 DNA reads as TGTGCCAGCAGCATTGGTCCAGGGCGCTACGAGCAGTACTTC. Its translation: CASSIGPGRYEQYF.